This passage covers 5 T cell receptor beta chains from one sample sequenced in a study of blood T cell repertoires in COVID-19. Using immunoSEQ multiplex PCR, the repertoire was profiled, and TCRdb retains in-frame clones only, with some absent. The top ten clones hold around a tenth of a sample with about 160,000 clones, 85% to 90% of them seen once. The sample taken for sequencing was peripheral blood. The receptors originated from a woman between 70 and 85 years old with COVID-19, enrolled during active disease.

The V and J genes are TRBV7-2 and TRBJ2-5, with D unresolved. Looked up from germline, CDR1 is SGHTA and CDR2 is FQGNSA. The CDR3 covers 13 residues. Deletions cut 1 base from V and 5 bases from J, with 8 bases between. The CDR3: CASSLGPGETQYF. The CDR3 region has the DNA TGTGCCAGCAGCTTAGGACCCGGGGAGACCCAGTACTTC. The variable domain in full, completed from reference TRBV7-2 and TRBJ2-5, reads GAGVSQSPSNKVTEKGKDVELRCDPISGHTALYWYRQSLGQGLEFLIYFQGNSAPDKSGLPSDRFSAERTGGSVSTLTIQRTQQEDSAVYLCASSLGPGETQYFGPGTRLLVL.

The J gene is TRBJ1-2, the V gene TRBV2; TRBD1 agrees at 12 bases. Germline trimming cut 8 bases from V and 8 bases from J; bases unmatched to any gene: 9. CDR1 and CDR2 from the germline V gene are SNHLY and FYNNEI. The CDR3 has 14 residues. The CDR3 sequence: CASASGTGGAGYTF. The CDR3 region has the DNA TGTGCCAGCGCCTCCGGGACAGGGGGCGCGGGCTACACCTTC.

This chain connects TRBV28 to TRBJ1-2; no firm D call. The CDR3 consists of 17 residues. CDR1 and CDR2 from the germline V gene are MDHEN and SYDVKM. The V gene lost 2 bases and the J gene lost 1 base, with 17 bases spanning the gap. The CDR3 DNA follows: TGTGCCAGCAGTTTAAGTGGGCCCGGCTTTTTTAACTATGGCTACACCTTC. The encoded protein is CASSLSGPGFFNYGYTF.

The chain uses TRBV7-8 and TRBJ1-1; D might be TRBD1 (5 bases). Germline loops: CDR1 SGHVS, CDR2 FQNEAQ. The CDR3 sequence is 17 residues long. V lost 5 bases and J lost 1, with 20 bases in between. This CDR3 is CASSPGSFEPWNTEAFF. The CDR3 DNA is TGTGCCAGCAGCCCAGGGTCTTTCGAACCCTGGAACACTGAAGCTTTCTTT.

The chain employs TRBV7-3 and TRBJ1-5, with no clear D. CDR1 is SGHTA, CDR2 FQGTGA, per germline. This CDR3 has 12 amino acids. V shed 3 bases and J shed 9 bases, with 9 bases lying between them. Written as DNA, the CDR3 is TGTGCCAGCAGCTTGGGCAATGGGCCCCAGCATTTT. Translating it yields CASSLGNGPQHF.